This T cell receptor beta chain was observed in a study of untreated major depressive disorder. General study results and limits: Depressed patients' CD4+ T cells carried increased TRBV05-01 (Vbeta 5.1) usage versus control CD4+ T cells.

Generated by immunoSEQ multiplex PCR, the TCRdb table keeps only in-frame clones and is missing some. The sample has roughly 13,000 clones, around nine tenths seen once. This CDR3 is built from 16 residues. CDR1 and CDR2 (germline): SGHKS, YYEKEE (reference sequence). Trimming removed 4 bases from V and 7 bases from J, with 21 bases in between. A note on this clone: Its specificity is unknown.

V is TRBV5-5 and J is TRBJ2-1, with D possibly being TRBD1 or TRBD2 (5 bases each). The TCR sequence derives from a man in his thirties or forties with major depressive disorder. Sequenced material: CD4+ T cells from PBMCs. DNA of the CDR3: TGTGCCAGCAGCCCCTTTAAGGGGCTGCCGGGGAATGAGCAGTTCTTC. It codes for CASSPFKGLPGNEQFF.